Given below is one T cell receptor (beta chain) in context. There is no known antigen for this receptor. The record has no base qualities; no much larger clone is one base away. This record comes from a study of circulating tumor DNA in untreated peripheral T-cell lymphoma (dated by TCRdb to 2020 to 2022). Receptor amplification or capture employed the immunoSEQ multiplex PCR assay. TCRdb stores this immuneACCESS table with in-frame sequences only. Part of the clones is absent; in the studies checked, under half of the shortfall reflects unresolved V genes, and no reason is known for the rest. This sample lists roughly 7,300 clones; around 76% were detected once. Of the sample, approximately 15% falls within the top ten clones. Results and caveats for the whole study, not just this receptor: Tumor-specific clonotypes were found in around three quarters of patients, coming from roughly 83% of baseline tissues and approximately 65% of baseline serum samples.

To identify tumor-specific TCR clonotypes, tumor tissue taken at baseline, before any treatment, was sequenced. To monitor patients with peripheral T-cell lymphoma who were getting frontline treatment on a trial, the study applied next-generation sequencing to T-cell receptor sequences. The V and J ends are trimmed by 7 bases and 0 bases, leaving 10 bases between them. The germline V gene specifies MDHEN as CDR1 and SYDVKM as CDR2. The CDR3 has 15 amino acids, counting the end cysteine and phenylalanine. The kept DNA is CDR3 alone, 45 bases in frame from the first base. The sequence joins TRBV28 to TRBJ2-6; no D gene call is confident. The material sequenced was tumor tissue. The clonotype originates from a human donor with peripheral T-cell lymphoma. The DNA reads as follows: TGTGCCAGCAAAAGAGCCGCCTCTGGGGCCAACGTCCTGACTTTC. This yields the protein CASKRAASGANVLTF.